This T cell receptor beta chain appears in the sequencing data of a study of cytomegalovirus exposure and HLA in healthy donors (TCRdb year 2017). Describing the broader study: In an earlier analysis of several hundred of the donors, less than 350 Gb of sequence data and 90 million to 120 million unique TCR beta sequences from roughly 180 million T cells were reported. Among the roughly 390 genotyped donors, around 81% belonged to the genetic ancestry cluster associated with self-reported Caucasian donors. Donor age, sex, ethnicity and CMV serostatus were compiled together with the repertoire data. A later genetic analysis took genome-wide SNP genotypes for about 55% of the roughly 700 donors and used that subset as a discovery cohort. To decide whether each TCR beta V gene segment behaved as functional or pseudogenic, an earlier analysis of approximately 590 of the donors relied on high-throughput TCR beta sequencing. The study was designed to test whether signatures of past pathogen exposure could be identified by cataloging public T cell receptors. The number of donors typed differed by locus, with about 629-640 for A, B, C, DRB1 and DQB1, about 500 for DQA1, 600 to 610 for DPA1, and over 400 for DPB1. An early release covering 500 to 750 HLA-typed donors comprised about 320 gigabases of sequencing data and 85 million or so unique TCR sequences. Using immunosequencing, the study profiled T cell repertoires from fewer than 850 subjects and related those repertoires to cytomegalovirus serostatus. Among some 410 genotyped donors of the cohort, an average of approximately 240,000 unique TCR beta nucleotide sequences were sequenced per donor, roughly a sixth of them non-productive. A later analysis re-examined previously published TCR beta repertoires from 500 to 700 donors and added high-resolution HLA genotyping to investigate patterns of TCR occurrence. The study combined high-throughput TCR immunosequencing, statistical association of individual TCRs with disease status, and machine learning to predict cytomegalovirus infection status. Along with the approximately 620-subject first cohort, a separate validation cohort of over a hundred different subjects was used. All discovery cohort repertoires had been generated on a single sequencing platform. In the later analysis, no new phenotypic data were used to find candidate immune exposures; instead, reliance was placed on TCR beta sequences and their occurrence across donors. HLA typing covered class I and class II loci at four-digit resolution. Because of strong linkage in the cohort, 4 to 6 DR-DQ haplotypes were treated as single units for association and clustering.

Libraries were prepared through the immunoSEQ multiplex PCR assay. The multiplex PCR relied on a mix of 60 forward primers for TCR Vbeta segments and 13 reverse primers for TCR Jbeta segments. Amplification of the CDR3 region of rearranged TCR beta genes was performed with a multiplex PCR assay on genomic DNA. Amplified TCR beta libraries were sequenced as 87-base-pair reads on the Illumina HiSeq System. Under the source paper's analysis protocol: Across the roughly 670 repertoires, a later analysis counted tens of millions of unique TCR beta chains, 9.5 million to 12 million of which were shared by at least two donors. Raw reads were error-corrected and collapsed into unique sequences by a nearest-neighbor algorithm in which closely related sequences were merged to remove PCR and sequencing errors. Alignment of CDR3 sequences to IMGT reference sequences was used to assign V, D and J gene segments. For a sequence to be retained, a match of at least six nucleotides was required to both a V gene segment and a J gene segment. A rearrangement counted as productive if the CDR3 had no stop codons and remained in frame with V and J, and every other rearrangement counted as non-productive. CDR3 was defined according to IMGT convention as the region running from the second conserved V-encoded cysteine to the conserved J-encoded phenylalanine. Sequences without an unambiguous match to a single V gene segment were excluded from the earlier analysis of over 500 of the donors. An earlier analysis of roughly 590 of the donors called V segments functional above 56.7% productive rearrangements and segregating when the between-donor standard deviation exceeded 5%. A statistical classification framework was developed to diagnose cytomegalovirus status using the catalog of TCR beta chain sequences. V and J gene assignment, in a later analysis, came from comparing TCR nucleotide sequences with IMGT/GENE-DB human TR gene sequences. In a later analysis, CDR3 sequences and most-parsimonious VDJ recombination scenarios were assigned using the TCRdist pipeline. A later analysis defined each TCR beta chain by its CDR3 amino acid sequence plus V-gene family, and excluded reads lacking a unique V-gene family. As a way to deal with suspected cross-contamination and a sequencing artifact, a later analysis dropped more than 500 nucleotide sequences that were highly shared and had low generation probability. For each public chain, a later analysis derived a clonal expansion index from normalized ranks of inferred template counts within each repertoire. A later analysis computed generation probabilities with a VDJ recombination model fitted to out-of-frame rearrangements, and checked the results against IGoR. A later analysis scored TCR-TCR, TCR-HLA and TCR-CMV co-occurrence with hypergeometric tests, applying a repertoire-size bias correction to TCR pairs. False discovery rates were estimated in a later analysis by permuting HLA or CMV assignments 20 times. In a later analysis, co-occurring TCRs were grouped with DBSCAN, and TCRdist sequence similarity was added when clustering was performed within HLA-allele-positive subsets. Co-occurrence clustering excluded repertoires with fewer than 30,000 or more than 120,000 public chains, plus five with anomalous nucleotide sharing. Drawn from immuneACCESS, this table holds only the in-frame rearrangements with V and J called that TCRdb kept. Clones are partly lost; checked studies trace under half to an unresolved V gene and leave the rest unexplained. That table furnishes V, J and clone size, whereas the DNA furnished D and trimming. The sample records 99,000 or so clones, 65% to 90% of which are singletons. Approximately 6.9% of the sample belongs to the ten largest clones.

Concerning this clone: It has no known antigen specificity. The sample holds no much larger clone one base away, and base qualities are not on file.

Overall study outcomes, separate from this receptor: While some public TCRs were present in many individuals, most TCR sequences turned up only very rarely across donors. Some 15 rarely observed V segments, including chromosome 9 orphons, were excluded from the earlier analysis of a few hundred of the donors because counts were too low. For the cohort, immune exposure information was limited to CMV serostatus. In an earlier analysis of approximately 590 of the donors, most TCR beta V segments appeared in productive rearrangements about 87% or about 30% of the time, broadly matching IMGT annotations. A later analysis found that HLA-associated TCR beta chains were more clonally expanded and had lower generation probabilities than equally common non-associated chains. According to a later analysis, parvovirus B19, influenza, CMV and Epstein-Barr virus appeared linked to several top co-occurrence clusters. Specific HLA alleles were associated with 16,951 TCR beta sequences at a false discovery rate of 0.05 in a later analysis. In this cohort, only TCR beta chains were sequenced, and detectable features were limited by the absence of alpha or paired-chain data. In vitro tests confirmed that three of the cytomegalovirus-associated TCR beta chains recognize cytomegalovirus antigens. In a later analysis, the rate of TCR association differed among HLA loci, with DRB1 alleles having the most associated TCRs and HLA-C alleles having the fewest. Linkage disequilibrium might explain the correlated functional status among segregating V segments, but an unknown experimental factor could not be ruled out. A further reported finding was that TCR beta sequences accurately predicted the HLA-A and HLA-B alleles for most subjects in the first cohort. The presence/absence analyses assumed that sequencing depth was roughly uniform across donors, and that assumption may not be true. Because HLA typing was missing for some donors at each locus, association tests included only the typed subset. The study listed 150 to 200 TCR beta chains as associated with cytomegalovirus. The authors suggested that the approach could potentially be generalized to other disease states and immunological phenotypes. V-gene and J-gene trimming of TCR beta chains was associated with a missense DCLRE1C variant in a later genetic analysis, and the association was replicated in an independent cohort. Compared with the 666-donor mean, donors in an Asian-associated ancestry cluster had fewer N-insertions in productive TCRs, according to a later genetic analysis. Strong co-occurrence of HLA alleles, especially DR and DQ, made assigning TCR associations to individual alleles difficult. A cluster of highly shared sequence variants was judged likely to be a technical artifact of the sequencing pipeline. Cytomegalovirus status was reported to be diagnosed by the classifier with high specificity and sensitivity in both the original and validation cohorts. In a later analysis, most CMV-associated TCR beta chains were found to appear HLA-restricted, with HLA associations seemingly driven largely by CMV exposure.

The cohort consisted of 650 to 850 healthy bone marrow donors. At the time of sampling, all cohort members were nominally healthy, though unrecorded immune exposures were likely present. The donor was CMV seropositive and was included in the group of approximately 300 seropositive cohort members. A peripheral blood sample was provided by each donor, and peripheral blood mononuclear cells were used for TCR beta sequencing. Genomic DNA was extracted from the blood cell samples with the Qiagen DNeasy Blood Extraction Kit. The clonotype comes from a man aged 25-40 years in good health and CMV-seropositive. Sequenced material: PBMCs.

In nucleotide form, the sequence is TGCGCCAGCAGCTCCCGCTGGGGGCCAGATGTTACGAACACTGAAGCTTTCTTT. Its protein reads: CASSSRWGPDVTNTEAFF. The rearrangement combines TRBV4-1 with TRBJ1-1, with TRBD1 perhaps the D gene, on 6 matching bases. Taken from the germline V gene, the CDR1 and CDR2 loops are MGHRA and YSYEKL. The CDR3 holds 18 amino acids from the cysteine to the phenylalanine. Only the CDR3 DNA stays, 54 bases, in frame from base 1. V sheds 5 bases and J sheds 1 base, leaving 23 bases between their ends.